This T cell receptor beta chain was documented in a study of neurological immune-mediated disorders. Regarding the study as a whole: In HTLV-1-associated myelopathy, TCR clonal expansion was greatest, and in multiple sclerosis it was least, below healthy controls.

5'RACE with 10-nucleotide random UMIs produced the cDNA. Using its own MiXCR run on the 5' RACE reads, TCRdb lists one record per CDR3 protein. Of about 59,000 distinct CDR3 sequences in the sample, 24% were seen once. The CDR3 has 15 amino acids. Trimming took 0 bases from V and 5 from J, leaving 12 bases between them. CDR1 is MNHEY, CDR2 SVGAGI, per germline. This clonotype was counted ten times or more. Its specificity is not known. Time point defined: technical triplicate 2. The sequencing sample was made of PBMCs. The V and J genes are TRBV6-5 and TRBJ2-3, with D perhaps matching TRBD1 (5 bases). The receptor was derived from a man aged 55 to 70 with HTLV-1-associated myelopathy (HAM/TSP). The DNA for the CDR3 is TGTGCCAGCAGTTACTCTGTACAGGTTCGAGATACGCAGTATTTT. Translated, it gives CASSYSVQVRDTQYF.